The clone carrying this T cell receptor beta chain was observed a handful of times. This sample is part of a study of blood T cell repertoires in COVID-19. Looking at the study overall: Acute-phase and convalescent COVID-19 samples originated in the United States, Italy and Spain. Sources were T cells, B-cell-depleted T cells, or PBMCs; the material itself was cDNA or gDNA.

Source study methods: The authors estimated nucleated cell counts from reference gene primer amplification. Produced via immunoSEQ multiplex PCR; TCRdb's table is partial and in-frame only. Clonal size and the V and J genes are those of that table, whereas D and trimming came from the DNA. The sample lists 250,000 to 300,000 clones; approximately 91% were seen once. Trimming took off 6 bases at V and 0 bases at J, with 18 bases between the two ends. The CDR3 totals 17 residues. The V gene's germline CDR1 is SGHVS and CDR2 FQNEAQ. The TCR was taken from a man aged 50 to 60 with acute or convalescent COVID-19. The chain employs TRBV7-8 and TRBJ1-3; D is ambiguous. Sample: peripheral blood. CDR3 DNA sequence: TGTGCCAGCAGTTCAACTCGCGGGCCTGTCTCTGGAAACACCATATATTTT. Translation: CASSSTRGPVSGNTIYF.